This T cell receptor beta chain emerged from a study of shared clonotypes between healthy human individuals (dated by TCRdb to between 2020 and 2021). About the full investigation: The cohort included a few men and a couple of women between 18 and 49 years of age. To increase sequencing depth and limit assay-specific biases, TCR repertoire library preparation and sequencing were carried out by different laboratories using diverse techniques. For each donor, CD4 naive and CD4 memory were each given three plates, CD8 naive was given two plates, and CD8 memory was given one plate. To estimate repertoire size and how much clonotype sharing occurs between individuals, the study deeply sequenced the blood TCR repertoires of several healthy adults. Per donor, leukapheresis produced somewhere between about 0.8 and 9 billion PBMCs.

TCR CDR3 regions were amplified from genomic DNA by multiplex PCR using the deep immunoSEQ assay. For each cell subset, the extracted genomic DNA was distributed evenly across all wells of several immunoSEQ 96-well plates, and each plate served as one replicate. For sorted subsets, 200 ng of genomic DNA, equivalent to some 30,000 T cell genomes, went into each replicate PCR. The purified libraries were quantified using a Qubit 3.0 fluorometer, sized with a Bioanalyzer 2100, and then quantified again using the KAPA Library Quantification kit. Every immunoSEQ 96-well plate was sequenced on a dedicated single-read 150-cycle Illumina NextSeq 550 flow cell. On the study's bioinformatics: Because the immunoSEQ output included only junctional sequences and no quality scores, the filtering could not be the same as the filtering used for full-length reads. Sequences were annotated with PyIR, a Python wrapper for IgBLAST v1.9, and V/J genes and CDR3 were assigned using IMGT germline references. Reads were filtered out if the reads had weak V/J assignments (E-value above 1e-6), no CDR3, stop codons, out-of-frame junctions, or ambiguous translated residues. V3J clonotypes were defined by identical inferred V gene, J gene, and CDR3 amino acid sequence. Percentage overlap between repertoires was calculated by dividing the number of shared unique clonotypes by the size of the smaller repertoire. RTK rarefaction, the Chao1 estimator, and Recon v2.1 estimates of unobserved clonotypes were used to assess repertoire richness. Generation probabilities were computed with OLGA for all TCRbeta clonotypes obtained by the gDNA method from several donors. The table comes from immuneACCESS by way of TCRdb, which keeps in-frame sequences with V and J called. Part of the clones is missing from these tables; in studies checked, under half for an unresolved V gene and the rest for unknown reasons. The DNA gave D and trimming, while V, J and clone size come from that table. The table for this sample lists about 2.1 million clones; approximately 92% of them were counted only once. The ten largest clones take up about 1.7% of the sample.

Comments on this clone: This clone's antigen is unknown. Per-base quality was not reported, and no clone a single base away is much larger than it.

For the CD8 naive samples, CD45RO-negative cells were positively selected for CCR7, yielding a CD45RA+CCR7+ population from which TemRA cells were excluded. Donors were healthy HIV-negative adults with no recently reported acute infections or vaccinations. All donors were Caucasian adults living in Nashville, Tennessee, USA. Blood was obtained by leukapheresis, after which PBMCs were separated by Ficoll-Histopaque density gradient centrifugation and cryopreserved in liquid nitrogen vapor phase. Analytical flow cytometry was used to check the purity and quantity of each magnetically sorted T cell population. Genomic DNA was isolated from each sorted fraction and quantified by UV absorbance on a Nanodrop 2000c. The study at large found these results: Pairwise subsampling led to the expectation that sequencing depth would affect the degree of clonotype sharing among donors. Only blood was sampled, and tissue TCR repertoires likely differ from those in blood. Because the study included a small number of donors, the genetic and exposure-history diversity represented was limited. Estimated clonotype richness was generally larger for naive than for memory subsets. Across four donors, roughly 5.1% of naive CD4, 3% to 3.5% of naive CD8, 2.3% of memory CD4, and 0.3% to 0.45% of memory CD8 clonotypes were shared. Incomplete sequencing was indicated by rarefaction of sorted-subset datasets, despite the large sequencing depth. Compared with non-shared clonotypes, clonotypes shared by all four sorted-subset donors had higher generation probabilities.

Source material: naive CD8+ T cells from PBMCs. According to the study, the label for this sample's cell subset or site signals: CD45RA+CCR7+. This clonotype was sampled from a man aged 18 to 30 in good health. Some clones in this sample may be carry-over from other donors' samples.

CDR3 region: CASRGVGTATYEQYF. The DNA sequence is given as TGTGCCAGCAGGGGGGTAGGGACCGCAACCTACGAGCAGTACTTC. This chain is built from TRBV28 and TRBJ2-7; the D call could be TRBD1 or TRBD2, with each sharing 5 bases. The junction shows trimming of 6 bases on V and 2 bases on J, plus 17 bases between the germline ends. The CDR3 measures 15 amino acids from cysteine to phenylalanine. The retained sequence is limited to the CDR3, 45 bases, with the frame set at the first base. In the germline V gene, CDR1 corresponds to MDHEN and CDR2 to SYDVKM.